The subject of this entry is one T cell receptor beta chain. Its antigen is as yet unknown. The source of the PBMCs was 8.5 to 10 ml of fresh peripheral blood. The record originates from a study of Graves' ophthalmopathy and Graves' hyperthyroidism. General study results and limits: Prediction of ophthalmopathy progression reached about 65% sensitivity and nearly 75% specificity.

Investigators amplified TCR beta CDR3 regions from RNA transcripts. Second-round multiplex PCR came after first-round RT-PCR with HTBI primers. One entry per CDR3 protein results from TCRdb running MiXCR on the multiplex PCR reads. The sample carries 200,000 to 250,000 distinct CDR3 sequences, about 46% recorded once. The source is an adult man with Graves' ophthalmopathy. Sequenced: peripheral blood.

CDR3 in DNA: TGTGCCAGCAGCCCCACGGACAGGGGGAATGAGCAGTACTTC. The encoded protein is CASSPTDRGNEQYF. The chain uses TRBV7-2 and TRBJ2-7, with 10 bases identical to TRBD1. Germline V gives CDR1 SGHTA, CDR2 FQGNSA. The CDR3 extends over 14 amino acids. V gave up 5 bases and J gave up 7 bases; unmatched junction bases: 8.